Sequencing of this T cell receptor beta chain was carried out in a study of response to subunit inactivated influenza vaccine. This clonotype has at least ten counts. The target antigen is unknown. From the RT-PCR reads, TCRdb called clonotypes with MiXCR, one entry per CDR3 protein. In the table there are 280,000 or so distinct CDR3 sequences, roughly 22% of which are singletons. The V gene's germline CDR1 is MNHEY and CDR2 SVGAGI. Trimming took off 4 bases at V and 1 base at J, with 10 bases between the two ends. This CDR3 is 14 amino acids long. Broader study findings: The authors suggested that few new T cells are recruited per seasonal influenza vaccination.

The J gene is TRBJ1-1, the V gene TRBV6-5; tentative D call: TRBD1 (5 bases). This receptor was identified in a man between 50 and 69 years old who received an inactivated influenza vaccine. Source: PBMCs from blood, taken approximately 20 months after vaccination. The CDR3: CASSSSGTNTEAFF. The CDR3 DNA is TGTGCCAGCAGTTCCTCAGGGACGAACACTGAAGCTTTCTTT.